The rows below give T cell receptor beta chains drawn from one sample of a study of T cell responses to AZD1222 COVID-19 vaccine. Libraries were prepared by immunoSEQ multiplex PCR; TCRdb keeps only in-frame clonotypes and omits some of them. The sample comprises 130,000 to 150,000 clones, more than 75% of which are singletons, and 4.1% rests with the top ten. Sequenced here: peripheral blood, sampled on day 0 of MenACWY control vaccination. The receptors were gathered from an adult in good health. The CDR3 runs from the conserved cysteine through the conserved F or W. Fields, in order: V gene, J gene, CDR3 protein.

TRBV7-9	TRBJ2-3	CASSLPGTGGTQYF
TRBV3-1/TRBV3-2	TRBJ1-6	CASTHGGGPPLHF
TRBV7-2	TRBJ2-3	CASSLVQSTDTQYF
TRBV2	TRBJ1-4	CASTGEYNEKLFF
TRBV18	TRBJ2-3	CASSPQSNTDTQYF
TRBV7-3	TRBJ1-3	CASSELLDRFGNTIYF
TRBV28	TRBJ2-3	CASRGTTDTQYF
TRBV18	TRBJ1-2	CASSPPSAYGYTF
TRBV7-8	TRBJ1-2	CASSPQGSYGYTF
TRBV2	TRBJ1-1	CASSEARVSSEAFF
TRBV27	TRBJ2-3	CASSDGTGLTDTQYF
TRBV11-2	TRBJ1-1	CASAGQGLTEAFF
TRBV11-2	TRBJ1-2	CASSLEASPPYTF
TRBV27	TRBJ2-7	CASSLVQRDEQYF
TRBV19	TRBJ2-2	CASSTDGELFF
TRBV7-9	TRBJ1-1	CASSISGGRTEAFF
TRBV6-5	TRBJ1-1	CASQKDSYTEAFF
TRBV4-1	TRBJ1-1	CASSQDQLMNTEAFF
TRBV7-8	TRBJ2-3	CASSPSGDTQYF
TRBV19	TRBJ1-6	CASSITGGNSPLHF
TRBV7-9	TRBJ2-2	CASSFASGDTGELFF
TRBV18	TRBJ1-3	CASSPAGTGAGNTIYF
TRBV11-2	TRBJ1-6	CASSLVLRVNSPLHF
TRBV3-1/TRBV3-2	TRBJ1-1	CASSQDLGGLITEAFF
TRBV6-5	TRBJ1-6	CASSSDRGLSPLHF
TRBV2	TRBJ1-2	CASRQTTTLYGYTF